The 31 T cell receptor beta chains given below trace back to one sample, sequenced in a study of cytomegalovirus exposure and HLA in healthy donors. The study ran its PCR with 60 Vbeta and 13 Jbeta primers. Some clones are missing from TCRdb's copy, which holds only in-frame ones; the method was immunoSEQ multiplex PCR. The table shows about 190,000 clones, with 82% occurring only once. Input material: PBMCs. The receptor source for this set is a woman aged 18 to 35 in good health and CMV-seronegative.

V usage is TRBV2 and J usage is TRBJ2-7, with a weak D call TRBD1 (5 bases). Germline values: CDR1 SNHLY, CDR2 FYNNEI. V lost 2 bases and J lost 2, with 13 bases in between. The CDR3 spans 15 residues. CDR3 in DNA: TGTGCCAGCAGTGAATTCCCGGACAAAACCTACGAGCAGTACTTC. It specifies CASSEFPDKTYEQYF.

This sequence joins TRBV6-5 and TRBJ1-2, with 9 nucleotides matching TRBD1. The CDR3 totals 12 residues. Looked up from germline, CDR1 is MNHEY and CDR2 is SVGAGI. V dropped 10 bases and J dropped 5; count of bases not matched to a gene: 5. The CDR3 protein is CATTGGAYGYTF. As DNA, the CDR3 is TGTGCCACAACAGGGGGCGCATATGGCTACACCTTC.

This clone was counted a few times. V is TRBV15 and J is TRBJ1-5, with D possibly being TRBD1 (6 bases). V lost 0 bases and J lost 7, with 13 bases in between. CDR3 length equals 15 residues. In germline, CDR1 is LNHNV, CDR2 YYDKDF (reference sequence). The CDR3 DNA reads TGTGCCACCAGCAGAGATCTGGCAGGGGTCCAGCCCCAGCATTTT. Encoded protein: CATSRDLAGVQPQHF.

CDR3 region: CASSKDEEIRHNEQFF. The CDR3 DNA is TGTGCCAGCAGCAAAGATGAGGAGATTAGGCACAATGAGCAGTTCTTC. The chain uses TRBV21-1 and TRBJ2-1; the table's D call, TRBD2, was not checked against the DNA. TRBV21-1 is annotated as a pseudogene. The CDR3 runs 16 residues.

The V call is TRBV7-9, the J call TRBJ2-2, with unresolved D. V gave up 11 bases and J gave up 4 bases, with 8 bases separating them. This CDR3 has 11 amino acids. CDR1 and CDR2 from the germline V gene are SEHNR and FQNEAQ (reference sequence). In DNA form, the CDR3 reads TGTGCCCTTTCGGGCACCGGGGAGCTGTTTTTT. This gives the protein CALSGTGELFF.

The gene calls are TRBV7-8 and TRBJ2-3, with D tentatively TRBD1 (5 bases). Germline assignment: CDR1 SGHVS and CDR2 FQNEAQ. CDR3 length: 16 residues. Trimming pared 2 bases from V and 1 base from J, leaving 13 bases between. In DNA, the CDR3 is TGTGCCAGCAGCTTACGGCAGGGTGTTGGCACAGATACGCAGTATTTT. Translated, it gives CASSLRQGVGTDTQYF.

The chain links TRBV6-5 to TRBJ1-1; 11 bases fit TRBD1. This CDR3 has 15 residues. J was trimmed by 7 bases and V by 0 bases; bases with no gene match: 4. Looked up from germline, CDR1 is MNHEY and CDR2 is SVGAGI. CDR3 nucleotides: TGTGCCAGCAGTTACTCGCGGGACAGGGGGGGTGAAGCTTTCTTT. This codes for CASSYSRDRGGEAFF.

The genes are TRBV2 and TRBJ2-5; possibly TRBD1 for D (6 bases). The last part of the DNA fits TRBJ2-7 better; the J call may be wrong. CDR1 SNHLY and CDR2 FYNNEI come from the germline V gene. The CDR3 is 14 residues long. The CDR3 loop is CASTRQVTSYEQYF. The DNA of the CDR3 is TGTGCCAGCACCAGACAGGTTACCTCCTACGAGCAGTACTTC.

This clone has only a few counts. J is TRBJ2-5 and V is TRBV19; 11 positions agree with TRBD1. The closer fit of TRBJ2-7 to the DNA end suggests the J call may be wrong. The CDR3 is 15 amino acids. Germline V gives CDR1 LNHDA, CDR2 SQIVND (reference sequence). The CDR3 here is CASSSRTGGRNEQYF. As DNA, the CDR3 is TGTGCCAGTAGTAGTAGGACAGGGGGCAGGAACGAGCAGTACTTC.

The gene calls are TRBV27 and TRBJ2-5; TRBD2 matches at 8 bases. With V trimmed by 6 bases and J by 5 bases, 14 bases remained unmatched. CDR1 is MNHEY and CDR2 is SMNVEV in the germline V gene (reference sequence). CDR3 length: 16 amino acids. CDR3 residues: CASRALEGGRRETQYF. The CDR3 coding sequence is TGTGCCAGCAGGGCTCTCGAAGGCGGGAGGCGGGAGACCCAGTACTTC.

The chain joins TRBV15 to TRBJ2-5, with D possibly matching TRBD2 (6 bases). Germline assignment: CDR1 LNHNV and CDR2 YYDKDF (reference sequence). V lost 0 bases, J lost 1 base, and 18 bases lay in between. CDR3 size: 18 residues. The CDR3 sequence: CATSRDRLGGRLQETQYF. CDR3 sequence (DNA): TGTGCCACCAGCAGAGATCGGCTCGGGGGACGGCTCCAAGAGACCCAGTACTTC. Full variable domain (rest looked up from reference TRBV15 and TRBJ2-5): DAMVIQNPRYQVTQFGKPVTLSCSQTLNHNVMYWYQQKSSQAPKLLFHYYDKDFNNEADTPDNFQSRRPNTSFCFLDIRSPGLGDTAMYLCATSRDRLGGRLQETQYFGPGTRLLVL.

The V and J genes are TRBV2 and TRBJ2-7; 9 nucleotides agree with TRBD1. The CDR3 has 15 amino acids. J gave up 5 bases and V 7 bases, and 12 bases lay outside the gene matches. The germline gives CDR1 SNHLY, CDR2 FYNNEI. The CDR3 here is CASIPPGGQGHEQYF. In DNA, the CDR3 is TGTGCCAGCATCCCCCCCGGGGGACAGGGACACGAGCAGTACTTC.

This clone was observed once. The V and J genes are TRBV27 and TRBJ2-7; a possible D gene is TRBD1 (5 bases). CDR3 size: 15 residues. The V gene lost 7 bases and the J gene lost 2 bases, with 18 bases spanning the gap. Germline loops: CDR1 MNHEY, CDR2 SMNVEV (reference sequence). CDR3 loop: CASNPSPTATYEQYF. Here the CDR3 DNA reads TGTGCCAGCAACCCCAGTCCGACAGCCACCTACGAGCAGTACTTC.

The CDR3 sequence: CASSIRQTGELFF. CDR3 coding DNA: TGTGCCAGCAGCATAAGACAGACCGGGGAGCTGTTTTTT. The V and J genes are TRBV7-2 and TRBJ2-2, with D possibly being TRBD1 (5 bases). CDR3 length equals 13 residues. Looked up from germline, CDR1 is SGHTA and CDR2 is FQGNSA. V dropped 5 bases and J dropped 5 bases, with 9 bases sitting between them.

The CDR3 nucleotides read TGTGCCAGCAGTTCGCCTCAGGGGGAAACGTACGAGCAGTACTTC. Amino acids: CASSSPQGETYEQYF. V usage is TRBV27 and J usage is TRBJ2-7; 7 bases agree with TRBD1. CDR3 length equals 15 residues. With V trimmed by 4 bases and J by 4 bases, 10 bases remained unmatched. CDR1 MNHEY and CDR2 SMNVEV come from the germline V gene (reference sequence).

This chain joins TRBV15 and TRBJ2-5; 7 bases map to TRBD2. Looked up from germline, CDR1 is LNHNV and CDR2 is YYDKDF (reference sequence). The CDR3 sequence is 15 residues long. With 0 bases clipped from V and 5 bases from J, the junction kept 6 bases outside the gene matches. Here the CDR3 DNA reads TGTGCCACCAGCAGAGAGAGACTAGCATCGGAGACCCAGTACTTC. Amino acids: CATSRERLASETQYF.

The genes are TRBV7-6 and TRBJ1-5; TRBD1 matches at 7 bases. Germline CDR1 SGHVS, CDR2 FNYEAQ. The CDR3 loop spans 14 amino acids. The J segment lost 2 bases and the V segment lost 3 bases, leaving 1 base of the junction unmatched. CDR3 region: CASSFGQGNQPQHF. DNA for the CDR3: TGTGCCAGCAGCTTCGGACAGGGCAATCAGCCCCAGCATTTT.

The chain recombines TRBV18 with TRBJ1-1; D is possibly TRBD1 (5 bases). Germline assignment: CDR1 KGHSH and CDR2 LQKENI. The CDR3 has 16 amino acids. With 0 bases removed from V and 1 base from J, the gap between germline ends came to 12 bases. The CDR3 region is CASSPPTAPQNTEAFF. The CDR3 coding sequence is TGTGCCAGCTCACCACCGACAGCCCCACAGAACACTGAAGCTTTCTTT.

V and J are TRBV5-6 and TRBJ2-5, with a possible D match to TRBD2 (5 bases). The J call may be wrong; the DNA end is better matched by TRBJ2-7. Per the germline V gene, CDR1 is SGHDT and CDR2 is YYEEEE. The CDR3 extends over 14 amino acids. The chain's CDR3 is CASSLDPRGHEQYF. In DNA form, the CDR3 reads TGTGCCAGCAGCTTGGACCCACGAGGGCACGAGCAGTACTTC.

The chain couples TRBV9 to TRBJ2-1; TRBD1 matches at 7 bases. This CDR3 has 14 residues. Unmatched junction bases numbered 4, after V lost 0 bases and J lost 7 bases. Germline V gene data show CDR1 as SGDLS and CDR2 as YYNGEE. The CDR3 loop is CASSVAQGENEQFF. The DNA of the CDR3 is TGTGCCAGCAGCGTAGCTCAGGGGGAAAATGAGCAGTTCTTC.

V usage is TRBV30 and J usage is TRBJ2-7, with 8 bases aligning to TRBD1. Germline assignment: CDR1 GTSNPN and CDR2 SVGIG (reference sequence). With V trimmed by 0 bases and J by 2 bases, 9 bases remained unmatched. This CDR3 spans 16 amino acids. The CDR3 coding sequence is TGTGCCTGGAGTGTATATCGGGACAGGACAACCTACGAGCAGTACTTC. Translating gives CAWSVYRDRTTYEQYF.

The rearrangement joins TRBV10-2 to TRBJ2-7; D might be TRBD1 (6 bases). V lost 10 bases to trimming and J lost 1 base, with 26 bases between them. Germline values: CDR1 WSHSY, CDR2 SAAADI. The length of the CDR3 is 17 residues. The CDR3 nucleotides are TGCGCCATCCTTAAGAAGCACACCGGACAGAAGTCCTACGAGCAGTACTTC. It is translated as CAILKKHTGQKSYEQYF.

This chain uses TRBV27 with TRBJ1-1, with 9 bases matching TRBD1. The CDR3 runs to 13 residues. The V gene end was trimmed by 8 bases and the J gene end by 6 bases; junction bases not matched to a gene: 7. Germline-derived CDR1 and CDR2 are MNHEY and SMNVEV (reference sequence). CDR3 protein: CASGGQGSAEAFF. The CDR3 DNA reads TGTGCCAGCGGCGGACAGGGGAGCGCTGAAGCTTTCTTT.

In nucleotides, the CDR3 is TGTGCCAGCAGTTACGAGGCTTACTCTGGAAACACCATATATTTT. The encoded protein is CASSYEAYSGNTIYF. The rearrangement joins TRBV6-6 to TRBJ1-3; D gene unclear. CDR1 is MNHNY and CDR2 is SVGAGI in the germline V gene (reference sequence). V gave up 2 bases and J gave up 0 bases, with 8 bases separating them. CDR3 length: 15 residues.

The J gene is TRBJ2-7, the V gene TRBV9; 15 bases are shared with TRBD2. This CDR3 comprises 17 residues. With 4 bases clipped from V and 0 bases from J, the junction kept 5 bases outside the gene matches. CDR1 is SGDLS and CDR2 is YYNGEE in the germline V gene. The CDR3 spells CASSLGLAGGRSYEQYF. CDR3 nucleotides: TGTGCCAGCAGCTTGGGACTAGCGGGAGGCCGCTCCTACGAGCAGTACTTC.

The chain carries TRBV28 and TRBJ2-3; D gene uncertain. V was clipped by 4 bases and J by 4 bases, with 18 bases between them. Germline CDR1 reads MDHEN; CDR2 reads SYDVKM. This CDR3 spans 16 amino acids. DNA for the CDR3: TGTGCCAGCAGTTCGGGTCCGGGTGGGTGGTCAGATACGCAGTATTTT. It is translated as CASSSGPGGWSDTQYF.

The chain couples TRBV29-1 to TRBJ1-5; TRBD1 agrees at 7 bases. Germline values: CDR1 SQVTM, CDR2 ANQGSEA. The CDR3 contains 14 residues. The junction had 10 bases not matched to a gene; V was cut back by 4 bases and J by 7 bases. The CDR3 loop reads CSVGQGGYGQPQHF. The CDR3 DNA is TGCAGCGTTGGACAGGGCGGGTACGGGCAGCCCCAGCATTTT.

This clone was seen a few times. This chain links TRBV4-2 with TRBJ1-1; 11 nucleotides match TRBD1. Germline values: CDR1 LGHNA, CDR2 YNFKEQ. The CDR3 is 17 amino acids. The trim removed 1 base at V and 4 bases at J, leaving 8 bases unmatched. CDR3 region: CASSQGGTGGLATEAFF. The CDR3 DNA sequence: TGTGCCAGCAGCCAAGGCGGGACAGGGGGTTTGGCCACTGAAGCTTTCTTT.

The chain uses TRBV11-2 and TRBJ2-5; TRBD2 aligns across 10 bases. CDR1 is SGHAT and CDR2 is FQNNGV in the germline V gene. The CDR3 has 16 residues. Unmatched junction bases numbered 7, after V lost 3 bases and J lost 3 bases. The CDR3, as DNA: TGTGCCAGCAGCTTCTACCTAGCGGGGGTTAAAGAGACCCAGTACTTC. Translated, it gives CASSFYLAGVKETQYF.

The chain couples TRBV18 to TRBJ1-1; 8 bases agree with TRBD1. With V trimmed by 3 bases and J by 3 bases, 6 bases remained unmatched. The CDR3 has 15 residues. Germline CDR1 KGHSH, CDR2 LQKENI. DNA for the CDR3: TGTGCCAGCTCACCGAGCCAGGGGGCGGACACTGAAGCTTTCTTT. This gives the protein CASSPSQGADTEAFF.

The V call is TRBV2, the J call TRBJ1-4; D is perhaps TRBD1 (5 bases). Between the trimmed V and J ends, which lost 6 bases and 7 bases, there was a span of 15 bases. The CDR3 runs to 14 residues. The germline CDR1 and CDR2 sequences are SNHLY and FYNNEI. In DNA, the CDR3 is TGTGCCAGCAGAGGGGTGGGGAACATTGAAAAACTGTTTTTT. Encoded protein: CASRGVGNIEKLFF.